This T cell receptor beta chain appears in the sequencing data of a study of T cell responses to AZD1222 COVID-19 vaccine. The CDR3 spans 12 residues. CDR1 is KGHSH, CDR2 LQKENI, per germline. V lost 6 bases to trimming and J lost 1 base, with 4 bases between them. Some clones are missing from TCRdb's copy, which holds only in-frame ones; the method was immunoSEQ multiplex PCR. The sample shows approximately 270,000 clones, 90% to 95% of them seen only once. This chain uses TRBV18 with TRBJ1-5; D not resolved. The clonotype originates from an adult who received the AZD1222 COVID-19 vaccine. The specimen was peripheral blood, collected 28 days after the second AZD1222 dose. For the CDR3, the DNA is TGTGCCAGCTCTGAGAGCAATCAGCCCCAGCATTTT. It encodes CASSESNQPQHF.